This paragraph reports one T cell receptor beta chain. Its specificity is unknown. The data were obtained in a study of multiple sclerosis patients with progressive multifocal leukoencephalopathy. Study-level findings and limits: Expanded clones at PML onset predated and persisted through natalizumab therapy.

The sample's time point: before natalizumab initiation. Generated by immunoSEQ multiplex PCR, the TCRdb table keeps only in-frame clones and is missing some. The sample carries fewer than 35,000 clones, approximately 90% recorded once. Specimen: PBMCs. This receptor was obtained from a human donor with multiple sclerosis.

The chain's CDR3 is CAISQQDSNQPQHF. The CDR3 DNA sequence: TGTGCCATCAGTCAACAGGATAGCAATCAGCCCCAGCATTTT. The chain links TRBV10-3 to TRBJ1-5; a possible D gene is TRBD1 (5 bases). Germline V gene sequence: CDR1 ENHRY, CDR2 SYGVKD. V dropped 5 bases and J dropped 0 bases, with 8 bases sitting between them. This CDR3 has 14 amino acids.